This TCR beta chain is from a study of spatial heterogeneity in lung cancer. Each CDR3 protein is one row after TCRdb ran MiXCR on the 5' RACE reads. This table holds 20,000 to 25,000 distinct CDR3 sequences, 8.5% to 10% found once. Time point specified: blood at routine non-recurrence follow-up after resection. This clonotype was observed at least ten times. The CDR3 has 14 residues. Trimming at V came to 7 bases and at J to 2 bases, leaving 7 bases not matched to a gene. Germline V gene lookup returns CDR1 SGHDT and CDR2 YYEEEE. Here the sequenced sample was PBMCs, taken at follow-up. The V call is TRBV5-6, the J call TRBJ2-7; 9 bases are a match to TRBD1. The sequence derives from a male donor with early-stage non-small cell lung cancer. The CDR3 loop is CASFRDRATYEQYF. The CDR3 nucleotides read TGTGCCAGCTTCCGGGACAGGGCGACCTACGAGCAGTACTTC. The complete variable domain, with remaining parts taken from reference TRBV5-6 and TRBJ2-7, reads DAGVTQSPTHLIKTRGQQVTLRCSPKSGHDTVSWYQQALGQGPQFIFQYYEEEERQRGNFPDRFSGHQFPNYSSELNVNALLLGDSALYLCASFRDRATYEQYFGPGTRLTVT.